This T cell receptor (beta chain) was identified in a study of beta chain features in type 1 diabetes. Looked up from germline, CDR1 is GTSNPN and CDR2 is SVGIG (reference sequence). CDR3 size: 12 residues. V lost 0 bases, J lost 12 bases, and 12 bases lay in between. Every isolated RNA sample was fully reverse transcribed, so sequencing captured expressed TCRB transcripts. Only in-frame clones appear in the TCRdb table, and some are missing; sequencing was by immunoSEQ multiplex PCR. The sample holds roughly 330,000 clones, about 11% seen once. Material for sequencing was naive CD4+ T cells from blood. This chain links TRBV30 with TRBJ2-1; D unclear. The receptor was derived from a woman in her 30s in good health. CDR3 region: CAWSVHSAGQFF. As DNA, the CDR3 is TGTGCCTGGAGTGTACATTCGGCAGGGCAGTTCTTC.